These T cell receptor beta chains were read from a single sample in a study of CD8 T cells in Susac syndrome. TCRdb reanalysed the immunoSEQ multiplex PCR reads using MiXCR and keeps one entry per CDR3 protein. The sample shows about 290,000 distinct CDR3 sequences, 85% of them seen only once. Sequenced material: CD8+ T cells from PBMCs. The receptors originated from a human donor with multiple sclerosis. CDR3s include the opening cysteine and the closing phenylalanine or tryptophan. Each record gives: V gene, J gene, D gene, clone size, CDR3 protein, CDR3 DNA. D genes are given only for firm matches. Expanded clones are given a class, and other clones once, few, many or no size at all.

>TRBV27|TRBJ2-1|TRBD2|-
CASLRLAGVGEQFF
TGTGCCAGCCTTAGGCTAGCGGGAGTGGGTGAGCAGTTCTTC
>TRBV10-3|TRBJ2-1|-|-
CAISSNRNREIQFF
TGTGCCATCAGTTCAAATCGTAACAGGGAAATTCAGTTCTTC
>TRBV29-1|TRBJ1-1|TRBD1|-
CSVFDRDRRNEAFF
TGCAGCGTTTTTGACCGGGACAGACGAAATGAAGCTTTCTTT
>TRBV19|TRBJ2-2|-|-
CASSIVVTGTWNTGELFF
TGTGCCAGTAGTATAGTCGTAACAGGGACTTGGAACACCGGGGAGCTGTTTTTT
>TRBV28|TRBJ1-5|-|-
CASSLSGSGSQPQHF
TGTGCCAGCAGTTTAAGTGGCTCGGGGAGTCAGCCCCAGCATTTT
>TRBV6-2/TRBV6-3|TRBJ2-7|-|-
CASSWGDISYEQYF
TGTGCCAGCAGTTGGGGGGACATCTCCTACGAGCAGTACTTC
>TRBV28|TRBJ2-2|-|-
CASSSIALTGSSPGELFF
TGTGCCAGCAGTTCGATAGCGCTAACGGGATCTTCCCCCGGGGAGCTGTTTTTT
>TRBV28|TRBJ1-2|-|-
CASSFQGVGQGMDGYTF
TGTGCCAGCAGTTTCCAAGGGGTGGGCCAGGGAATGGACGGCTACACCTTC
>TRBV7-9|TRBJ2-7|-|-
CASYTLVGYEQYF
TGTGCCAGCTATACGCTCGTTGGGTACGAGCAGTACTTC
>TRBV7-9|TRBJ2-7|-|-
CASSFFAAPYEQYF
TGTGCCAGCAGCTTCTTTGCGGCCCCCTACGAGCAGTACTTC
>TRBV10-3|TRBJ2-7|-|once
CAISEPGALSSYEQYF
TGTGCCATCAGTGAGCCGGGAGCACTAAGCTCCTACGAGCAGTACTTC
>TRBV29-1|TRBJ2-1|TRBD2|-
CSVEELTGGPYNEQFF
TGCAGCGTTGAAGAACTAACGGGAGGGCCGTACAATGAGCAGTTCTTC
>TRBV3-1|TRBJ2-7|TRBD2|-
CASSLAGGLHEQYF
TGTGCCAGCAGCCTAGCGGGGGGCCTCCACGAGCAGTACTTC
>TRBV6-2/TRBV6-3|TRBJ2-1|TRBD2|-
CASSPGVAGGNEQFF
TGTGCCAGCAGCCCCGGGGTAGCGGGAGGCAATGAGCAGTTCTTC
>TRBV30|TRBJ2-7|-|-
CAWSVDRPYEQYF
TGTGCCTGGAGTGTGGACAGACCCTACGAGCAGTACTTC
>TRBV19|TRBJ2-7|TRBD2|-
CASSDLRAGGPYEQYF
TGTGCCAGTAGCGACCTTAGGGCGGGAGGGCCGTACGAGCAGTACTTC
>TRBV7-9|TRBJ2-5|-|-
CASSLELRLEQETQYF
TGTGCCAGCAGCTTAGAACTTCGGCTAGAACAAGAGACCCAGTACTTC
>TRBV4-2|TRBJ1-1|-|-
CASSHLVKALNTEAFF
TGTGCCAGCAGCCACCTAGTAAAGGCCTTGAACACTGAAGCTTTCTTT
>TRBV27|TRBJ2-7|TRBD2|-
CASSLFSGSSYEQYF
TGTGCCAGCAGTTTATTTAGCGGGAGCTCCTACGAGCAGTACTTC
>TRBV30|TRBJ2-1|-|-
CAWSTGIGNEQFF
TGTGCCTGGTCGACGGGAATAGGGAATGAGCAGTTCTTC
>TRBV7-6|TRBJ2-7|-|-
CASSYVDGSYEQYF
TGTGCCAGCAGCTATGTGGACGGCTCCTACGAGCAGTACTTC
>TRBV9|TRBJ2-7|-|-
CASGRDLQSHEQYF
TGTGCCAGCGGCCGGGACTTGCAGTCCCACGAGCAGTACTTC
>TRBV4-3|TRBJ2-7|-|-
CASSQDSRAGYEQYF
TGCGCCAGCAGCCAAGATTCTAGGGCGGGTTACGAGCAGTACTTC
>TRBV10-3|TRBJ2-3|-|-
CAISESRSLATDTQYF
TGTGCCATCAGTGAGTCGAGAAGTCTAGCCACAGATACGCAGTATTTT
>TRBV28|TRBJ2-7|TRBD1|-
CASSLSGGANREQYF
TGTGCCAGCAGTTTATCAGGGGGCGCAAATCGCGAGCAGTACTTC
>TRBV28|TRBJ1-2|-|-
CASEGLGGWGYTF
TGTGCCAGCGAGGGTTTAGGGGGTTGGGGCTACACCTTC
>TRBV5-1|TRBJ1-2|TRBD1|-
CASSRDRGYAYGYTF
TGCGCCAGCAGCCGGGACAGGGGGTACGCCTATGGCTACACCTTC
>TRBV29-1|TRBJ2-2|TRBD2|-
CRPAFPGLTNTGELFF
TGCCGGCCCGCGTTTCCGGGACTAACGAACACCGGGGAGCTGTTTTTT
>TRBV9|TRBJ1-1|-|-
CASSRGPGTEAFF
TGTGCCAGCAGTAGAGGCCCGGGAACTGAAGCTTTCTTT
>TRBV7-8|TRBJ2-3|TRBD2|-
CASSLAVAGGPTDTQYF
TGTGCCAGCAGCTTAGCGGTGGCGGGAGGGCCGACAGATACGCAGTATTTT
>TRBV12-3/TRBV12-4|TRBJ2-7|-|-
CASSPRVQRPESEQYF
TGTGCCAGCAGTCCGAGGGTCCAGAGACCTGAGAGTGAGCAGTACTTC
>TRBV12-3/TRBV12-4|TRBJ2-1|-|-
CASRGESDEQFF
TGTGCCAGCAGGGGGGAAAGCGATGAGCAGTTCTTC
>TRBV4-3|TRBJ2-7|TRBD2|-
CASSQEGWAGGEQYF
TGCGCCAGCAGCCAAGAAGGGTGGGCGGGAGGCGAGCAGTACTTC
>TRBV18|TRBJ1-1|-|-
CASSPPLRSTEAFF
TGTGCCAGCTCACCACCCTTGAGGAGCACTGAAGCTTTCTTT
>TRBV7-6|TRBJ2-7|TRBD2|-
CASSHGGGIYEQYF
TGTGCCAGCAGCCACGGGGGGGGTATCTACGAGCAGTACTTC
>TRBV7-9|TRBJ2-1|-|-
CASSLGTNDHNEQFF
TGTGCCAGCAGCTTAGGGACCAACGACCACAATGAGCAGTTCTTC
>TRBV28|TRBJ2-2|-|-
CASSFSPGNTGELFF
TGTGCCAGCAGTTTTTCCCCAGGAAACACCGGGGAGCTGTTTTTT
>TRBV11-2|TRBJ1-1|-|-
CASSLISVAPEAFF
TGTGCCAGCAGCTTAATCAGTGTGGCGCCTGAAGCTTTCTTT
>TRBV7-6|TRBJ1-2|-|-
CASSGRANYGYTF
TGTGCCAGCAGTGGAAGAGCTAACTATGGCTACACCTTC